The 18 T cell receptor beta chains below were found in one sample sequenced in a study of T cell responses to AZD1222 COVID-19 vaccine (dated by TCRdb to the early 2020s). The protocol used for the library was the immunoSEQ multiplex PCR assay. TCRdb retrieved this table from immuneACCESS and kept in-frame rearrangements only. Not all clones are present; in checked studies, unresolved V genes account for under half, and no reason is known for the remainder. The sample profile shows approximately 100,000 clones; around nine tenths of them were found once. The ten largest clones capture approximately 17% of the sample. The time point label, read with the paper, signifies: baseline before first vaccination. Source: peripheral blood, taken on day 0 of AZD1222 vaccination. Receptors were obtained from an adult in good health.

The chain recombines TRBV25-1 with TRBJ2-3; 11 nucleotides line up with TRBD1. Germline loops: CDR1 MGHDK, CDR2 SYGVNS. V dropped 8 bases and J dropped 7; count of bases not matched to a gene: 11. The CDR3 length is 15 residues. The CDR3 is CASVKGQGAGYTQYF. The CDR3 nucleotides read TGTGCCAGCGTTAAAGGACAGGGGGCTGGGTATACGCAGTATTTT.

The genes are TRBV7-9 and TRBJ1-3; 9 positions match TRBD1. The V segment lost 4 bases and the J segment 3 bases; nucleotides outside the gene matches: 10. Germline V lookup: CDR1 SEHNR, CDR2 FQNEAQ (reference sequence). This CDR3 is 17 amino acids long. The CDR3 protein is CASSSHRGRWGGNTIYF. For the CDR3, the DNA is TGTGCCAGCAGCTCCCACAGGGGGCGCTGGGGTGGAAACACCATATATTTT. The entire variable domain, with the rest obtained from reference TRBV7-9 and TRBJ1-3, is as follows: DTGVSQNPRHKITKRGQNVTFRCDPISEHNRLYWYRQTLGQGPEFLTYFQNEAQLEKSRLLSDRFSAERPKGSFSTLEIQRTEQGDSAMYLCASSSHRGRWGGNTIYFGEGSWLTVV.

This clone was counted only a few times. The chain carries TRBV3-1 (or the pseudogene TRBV3-2) and TRBJ2-1; D call uncertain. This CDR3 contains 13 residues. CDR1 and CDR2 from the germline V gene are LGHDT and YNNKEL (reference sequence). The V and J ends lost 0 bases and 1 base respectively, with 1 base between them. CDR3: CASSQESYNEQFF. In DNA form, the CDR3 reads TGTGCCAGCAGCCAAGAGTCCTACAATGAGCAGTTCTTC.

V and J are TRBV5-1 and TRBJ2-5; TRBD2 aligns across 9 bases. Germline V lookup: CDR1 SGHRS, CDR2 YFSETQ. The trim removed 0 bases at V and 3 bases at J, leaving 3 bases unmatched. This CDR3 has 15 amino acids. CDR3 nucleotide sequence: TGCGCCAGCAGCTTGGAAGCGGGGGGCGAAGAGACCCAGTACTTC. Translation: CASSLEAGGEETQYF.

The chain links TRBV5-1 to TRBJ2-7; TRBD1 or TRBD2 may be the D gene (5 bases each). The CDR3 is made up of 13 amino acids. V gave up 6 bases and J gave up 0 bases, with 10 bases separating them. The germline gives CDR1 SGHRS, CDR2 YFSETQ. Written as DNA, the CDR3 is TGCGCCAGCAACCGGGACCACTCCTACGAGCAGTACTTC. Residues: CASNRDHSYEQYF.

The chain has TRBV5-1 and TRBJ2-3; no firm D call. Trimming shortened V by 1 base and J by 0 bases, and 12 bases separated the two germline ends. Germline V CDR1 and CDR2: SGHRS, YFSETQ. The CDR3 totals 16 residues. CDR3 bases: TGCGCCAGCAGCTTGAACGGTCGCGCTAGCACAGATACGCAGTATTTT. Its protein product is CASSLNGRASTDTQYF.

This chain links TRBV30 with TRBJ1-2; no clear D. The CDR3 consists of 12 residues. Deletions cut 3 bases from V and 5 bases from J, with 10 bases between. Germline assignment: CDR1 GTSNPN and CDR2 SVGIG (reference sequence). The CDR3 region has the DNA TGTGCCTGGAGGCGCGCAGTATATGGCTACACCTTC. Translated: CAWRRAVYGYTF.

CDR3 in DNA: TGTGCCTGGAGTGTAGGCAGTGCAACTAATGAAAAACTGTTTTTT. The encoded protein is CAWSVGSATNEKLFF. The J gene is TRBJ1-4, the V gene TRBV30; D remains unclear. The CDR3 runs 15 residues. Trimming stripped 0 bases from V and 0 bases from J, with 8 bases between. The germline CDR1 and CDR2 sequences are GTSNPN and SVGIG (reference sequence).

The chain has TRBV5-1 and TRBJ2-7; the match to TRBD1 covers 7 bases. CDR3 length: 15 residues. The germline V gene encodes CDR1 SGHRS and CDR2 YFSETQ. V dropped 5 bases and J dropped 4; count of bases not matched to a gene: 12. The chain's CDR3 is CASSEGALGPYEQYF. CDR3 DNA sequence: TGCGCCAGCAGTGAGGGGGCATTAGGTCCTTACGAGCAGTACTTC.

This chain uses TRBV7-8 with TRBJ2-5, with 16 bases aligning to TRBD2. Germline CDR1 and CDR2: SGHVS and FQNEAQ. The CDR3 loop spans 19 amino acids. V shed 1 base and J 5 bases; nucleotides not matched to a gene: 10. CDR3 protein: CASSLGPGTSGGARETQYF. The CDR3 DNA is TGTGCCAGCAGCTTAGGTCCCGGGACTAGCGGGGGGGCCCGGGAGACCCAGTACTTC.

This clone was seen only a few times. V and J are TRBV24-1 and TRBJ1-2; 9 bases map to TRBD1. The V gene end was trimmed by 4 bases and the J gene end by 2 bases; junction bases not matched to a gene: 4. The CDR3 loop spans 15 amino acids. Germline CDR1 KGHDR, CDR2 SFDVKD. The CDR3, as DNA: TGTGCCACCAGTGAACCCGGGACAGGGAACTATGGCTACACCTTC. Its translation: CATSEPGTGNYGYTF.

The chain has TRBV7-2 and TRBJ1-2; perhaps TRBD1 as D (5 bases). V lost 5 bases to trimming and J lost 4 bases, with 29 bases between them. This CDR3 contains 19 residues. Germline CDR1 is SGHTA and CDR2 is FQGNSA. The CDR3, as DNA: TGTGCCAGCAGCACAGGTACGACGGCCTCTTCTCGCCCCCCCTATGGCTACACCTTC. As protein: CASSTGTTASSRPPYGYTF.

In this sample, this clone turned up once. The chain couples TRBV3-1 (or the pseudogene TRBV3-2) to TRBJ1-2; D gene uncertain. Germline V gene data show CDR1 as LGHDT and CDR2 as YNNKEL (reference sequence). The CDR3 length is 13 residues. V gave up 2 bases and J gave up 4 bases, with 8 bases separating them. The CDR3 here is CASSQSAGYGYTF. The CDR3 DNA sequence: TGTGCCAGCAGCCAATCCGCCGGCTATGGCTACACCTTC.

The table lists this clone with a few counts. V is TRBV24-1 and J is TRBJ2-3, with D perhaps matching TRBD2 (6 bases). The germline CDR1 and CDR2 sequences are KGHDR and SFDVKD. The CDR3 spans 14 residues. Trimming removed 5 bases from V and 2 bases from J, with 10 bases in between. The CDR3 nucleotides are TGTGCCACCAGTGTGGAGGGTCTCACAGATACGCAGTATTTT. Protein product: CATSVEGLTDTQYF.

J is TRBJ1-6 and V is TRBV28; D might be TRBD1 (6 bases). CDR1 and CDR2 (germline): MDHEN, SYDVKM. CDR3 length: 16 residues. V was pared by 5 bases and J by 1 base, with 12 bases between. CDR3 sequence: CASSPGGLSYNSPLHF. The CDR3 coding sequence is TGTGCCAGCAGTCCGGGGGGGCTTTCCTATAATTCACCCCTCCACTTT. The full variable domain, its missing parts supplied by reference TRBV28 and TRBJ1-6, is DVKVTQSSRYLVKRTGEKVFLECVQDMDHENMFWYRQDPGLGLRLIYFSYDVKMKEKGDIPEGYSVSREKKERFSLILESASTNQTSMYLCASSPGGLSYNSPLHFGNGTRLTVT.

This chain joins TRBV28 and TRBJ2-2; 11 bases match TRBD2. Per the germline V gene, CDR1 is MDHEN and CDR2 is SYDVKM. V lost 7 bases to trimming and J lost 4 bases; unmatched junction nucleotides: 8. The CDR3 is made up of 16 amino acids. This chain's CDR3 is CASNPGGLAATGELFF. CDR3 DNA sequence: TGTGCCAGCAACCCTGGGGGACTAGCGGCCACCGGGGAGCTGTTTTTT.

The rearrangement links TRBV30 to TRBJ1-3, with a weak D call TRBD1 (6 bases). CDR3 length: 13 residues. Germline-derived CDR1 and CDR2 are GTSNPN and SVGIG (reference sequence). Trimming took 2 bases from V and 4 from J, leaving 9 bases between them. CDR3: CAWSTGSGNTIYF. In nucleotides, the CDR3 is TGTGCCTGGAGTACAGGGTCGGGAAACACCATATATTTT.

This clone is a singleton in its sample. The V call is TRBV7-8, the J call TRBJ2-2, with 7 bases that match TRBD2. The germline V gene has CDR1 SGHVS and CDR2 FQNEAQ. The ends lost 4 bases at V and 2 bases at J; junction bases unmatched: 1. CDR3 length: 14 residues. CDR3 DNA: TGTGCCAGCAGCTCTAGCGGAAACACCGGGGAGCTGTTTTTT. Its protein is CASSSSGNTGELFF.